The next 23 T cell receptor beta chains were all read from a single sample in a study of blood T cell repertoires in COVID-19. Method: immunoSEQ multiplex PCR; TCRdb's copy keeps in-frame clones and lacks some. This table has a few hundred thousand clones, around 81% appearing once. The specimen was peripheral blood. These receptors all stem from a person in their 70s with COVID-19, enrolled during active disease.

The genes are TRBV27 and TRBJ1-2; a possible D gene is TRBD1 (6 bases). From germline, CDR1 is MNHEY and CDR2 SMNVEV (reference sequence). The length of the CDR3 is 15 residues. The V end was cut by 8 bases, the J end by 2 bases, with 18 bases between. CDR3 residues: CASGGMRGSNYGYTF. For the CDR3, the DNA is TGTGCCAGCGGGGGCATGAGGGGGTCGAACTATGGCTACACCTTC.

The chain links TRBV9 to TRBJ2-1, with D possibly TRBD1 on 6 matching bases. This CDR3 has 14 amino acids. V lost 1 base to trimming and J lost 7 bases, with 12 bases between them. Germline CDR1 and CDR2: SGDLS and YYNGEE. CDR3 amino acids: CASSVSQGQNEQFF. Written as DNA, the CDR3 is TGTGCCAGCAGCGTATCCCAGGGGCAGAATGAGCAGTTCTTC.

The genes are TRBV19 and TRBJ1-5; 7 bases fit TRBD1. V trimming: 9 bases; J trimming: 2 bases; junction bases outside the gene matches: 10. The germline CDR1 and CDR2 sequences are LNHDA and SQIVND (reference sequence). This CDR3 comprises 15 residues. The CDR3 sequence: CASKRGHAGNQPQHF. The CDR3, as DNA: TGTGCCAGCAAAAGGGGGCATGCGGGCAATCAGCCCCAGCATTTT.

J is TRBJ1-5 and V is TRBV20-1, with TRBD1 as a possible D gene (5 bases). Germline values: CDR1 DFQATT, CDR2 SNEGSKA (reference sequence). The CDR3 loop spans 14 amino acids. Trimming left V 3 bases short and J 1 base short, with 10 bases between. For the CDR3, the DNA is TGCAGTGCTAGTCGGGCAGGGAGCAATCAGCCCCAGCATTTT. Encoded protein: CSASRAGSNQPQHF.

The rearrangement links TRBV21-1 to TRBJ2-1; TRBD2, the table's D call, was not compared with the DNA. TRBV21-1 has pseudogene status. The CDR3 is made up of 16 amino acids. The CDR3 sequence: CASSFPTSGGRGEQFF. The CDR3 nucleotides read TGTGCCAGCAGCTTTCCGACTAGCGGGGGAAGGGGAGAGCAGTTCTTC.

This rearrangement joins TRBV11-2 to TRBJ2-7; 9 nucleotides align to TRBD1. The ends lost 1 base at V and 2 bases at J; junction bases unmatched: 3. Germline V gene lookup returns CDR1 SGHAT and CDR2 FQNNGV. This CDR3 has 15 amino acids. CDR3 nucleotides: TGTGCCAGCAGCTTAGGCGGGACAGGGACCTACGAGCAGTACTTC. This gives the protein CASSLGGTGTYEQYF.

The chain combines TRBV14 with TRBJ2-3; possibly TRBD2 for D (5 bases). V lost 2 bases, J lost 1 base, and 10 bases lay in between. There are 15 residues in the CDR3. Germline V gene sequence: CDR1 SGHDN, CDR2 FVKESK. The CDR3 loop is CASSQRMGGTDTQYF. Here the CDR3 DNA reads TGTGCCAGCAGCCAACGAATGGGAGGCACAGATACGCAGTATTTT.

CDR3 amino acids: CASSQRTGTGNTIYF. The CDR3 nucleotides read TGTGCCAGCAGCCAGAGAACAGGGACTGGAAACACCATATATTTT. The J gene is TRBJ1-3, the V gene TRBV4-2; perhaps TRBD1 as D (6 bases). The CDR3 is 15 residues long. Germline CDR1 reads LGHNA; CDR2 reads YNFKEQ. The V gene lost 3 bases and the J gene lost 2 bases, with 11 bases spanning the gap.

The V gene is TRBV7-3, the J gene TRBJ2-1; 7 bases fit TRBD2. Germline loops: CDR1 SGHTA, CDR2 FQGTGA. The CDR3 length is 16 residues. V trimming: 3 bases; J trimming: 8 bases; junction bases outside the gene matches: 13. CDR3 nucleotides: TGTGCCAGCAGCTTTGGCCATCGGGGGGTGGCCGATGAGCAGTTCTTC. It translates to CASSFGHRGVADEQFF. Based on the CDR3 plus reference TRBV7-3 and TRBJ2-1, the full variable domain is GAGVSQTPSNKVTEKGKYVELRCDPISGHTALYWYRQSLGQGPEFLIYFQGTGAADDSGLPNDRFFAVRPEGSVSTLKIQRTERGDSAVYLCASSFGHRGVADEQFFGPGTRLTVL.

The chain couples TRBV2 to TRBJ2-1; 10 nucleotides line up with TRBD2. The CDR3 sequence is 15 residues long. J was trimmed by 0 bases and V by 5 bases; bases with no gene match: 1. CDR1 is SNHLY, CDR2 FYNNEI, per germline. The CDR3 region has the DNA TGTGCCAGCAGTAGGACTAGCGGCTCCTACAATGAGCAGTTCTTC. Translation gives CASSRTSGSYNEQFF.

The chain combines TRBV19 with TRBJ1-4, with D uncertain. Trimming stripped 3 bases from V and 8 bases from J, with 4 bases between. CDR1 and CDR2 from the germline V gene are LNHDA and SQIVND (reference sequence). This CDR3 region has 11 residues. DNA of the CDR3: TGTGCCAGTAGTATTGGCGAAAAACTGTTTTTT. Translation gives CASSIGEKLFF.

The chain is built from TRBV27 and TRBJ1-5, with unresolved D. V lost 6 bases, J lost 9 bases, and 12 bases lay in between. CDR1 MNHEY and CDR2 SMNVEV come from the germline V gene (reference sequence). CDR3 size: 12 residues. CDR3 region: CASSRVDGPQHF. The CDR3 nucleotides are TGTGCCAGCAGCCGAGTTGATGGGCCCCAGCATTTT.

The V and J genes are TRBV4-3 and TRBJ1-5; TRBD1 is a possible D gene (5 bases). Between the trimmed V and J ends, which lost 9 bases and 4 bases, there was a span of 10 bases. The CDR3 consists of 12 residues. CDR1 LGHNA and CDR2 YSLEER come from the germline V gene. In DNA, the CDR3 is TGCGCCAGGGCGGGGGGGAATCAGCCCCAGCATTTT. Amino acids: CARAGGNQPQHF.

In its sample, this clone was seen a few times. The chain joins TRBV7-2 to TRBJ1-5; perhaps TRBD1 as D (5 bases). The CDR3 has 15 residues. The ends were cut back, 5 bases at V and 4 bases at J, with 15 bases in the middle. Germline CDR1 is SGHTA and CDR2 is FQGNSA. The CDR3 coding sequence is TGTGCCAGCAGCAGGATAGGGGCCGGGAATCAGCCCCAGCATTTT. This encodes CASSRIGAGNQPQHF.

J is TRBJ2-2 and V is TRBV4-3, with 14 bases fitting TRBD2. This CDR3 comprises 15 residues. V trimming: 6 bases; J trimming: 7 bases; junction bases outside the gene matches: 4. Looked up from germline, CDR1 is LGHNA and CDR2 is YSLEER. For the CDR3, the DNA is TGCGCCAGCAGTGAGGGACTAGCGGGGGACGGGGAGCTGTTTTTT. Protein sequence: CASSEGLAGDGELFF.

CDR3 nucleotides: TGTGCCAGCAGTTACGACAGGAAATATGGCTACACCTTC. Encoded protein: CASSYDRKYGYTF. The chain is built from TRBV6-5 and TRBJ1-2; possible D gene TRBD1, 6 bases. Germline V gene sequence: CDR1 MNHEY, CDR2 SVGAGI. Trimming removed 2 bases from V and 5 bases from J, with 9 bases in between. CDR3 length: 13 residues.

The chain employs TRBV30 and TRBJ1-5; 8 nucleotides align to TRBD1. The V segment lost 2 bases and the J segment 7 bases; nucleotides outside the gene matches: 10. Germline lookup yields CDR1 GTSNPN and CDR2 SVGIG (reference sequence). The CDR3 runs to 15 residues. The CDR3 here is CAWSPDRGLTQPQHF. CDR3 coding DNA: TGTGCCTGGAGTCCTGACAGGGGATTGACGCAGCCCCAGCATTTT.

The rearrangement links TRBV6-2 or TRBV6-3 to TRBJ2-7; 8 bases agree with TRBD2. The V segment lost 0 bases and the J segment 3 bases; nucleotides outside the gene matches: 7. The length of the CDR3 is 16 residues. Per germline, CDR1 MNHEY and CDR2 SVGEGT. The CDR3, as DNA: TGTGCCAGCAGTTACTCAGGGCCTAGCGGGTTCTACGAGCAGTACTTC. Protein sequence: CASSYSGPSGFYEQYF.

The rearrangement links TRBV9 to TRBJ1-2, with TRBD1 matching over 8 bases. The length of the CDR3 is 15 residues. Trimming took 3 bases from V and 4 from J; bases not matched to a gene: 8. Germline CDR1 is SGDLS and CDR2 is YYNGEE. CDR3: CASSGTGGGIYGYTF. CDR3 bases: TGTGCCAGCAGCGGAACAGGGGGAGGAATCTATGGCTACACCTTC.

The chain carries TRBV5-1 and TRBJ2-7, with D possibly TRBD1 on 5 matching bases. CDR3 length: 12 amino acids. The germline V and J ends were trimmed by 2 bases and 5 bases, with 8 bases remaining between them. Germline CDR1 is SGHRS and CDR2 is YFSETQ. The CDR3 region is CASSFTGDEQYF. The CDR3 bases are TGCGCCAGCAGCTTCACAGGAGACGAGCAGTACTTC.

The V gene is TRBV9, the J gene TRBJ2-2; 10 nucleotides line up with TRBD1. This CDR3 is 17 amino acids long. Germline-derived CDR1 and CDR2 are SGDLS and YYNGEE. Losses at the gene ends were 2 bases for V and 3 bases for J; bases not matched to a gene: 7. The CDR3 is CASSVRTGGLDTGELFF. As DNA, the CDR3 is TGTGCCAGCAGCGTCCGGACAGGGGGTTTGGACACCGGGGAGCTGTTTTTT.

This clone was recorded a few times. This chain connects TRBV28 to TRBJ1-1, with TRBD1 matching over 7 bases. V was clipped by 6 bases and J by 3 bases; unmatched bases: 10. The CDR3 loop spans 15 amino acids. Germline CDR1 and CDR2: MDHEN and SYDVKM. The CDR3 bases are TGTGCCAGCAGAAAGACAGGGTTGTTGTACACTGAAGCTTTCTTT. Translated: CASRKTGLLYTEAFF.

The chain combines TRBV18 with TRBJ1-4; the D gene is possibly TRBD1 (5 bases). The CDR3 length is 16 residues. Germline V gene lookup returns CDR1 KGHSH and CDR2 LQKENI. The V and J ends lost 3 bases and 0 bases respectively, with 11 bases between them. Written as DNA, the CDR3 is TGTGCCAGCTCACCTCGAAAAGGGGCAACTAATGAAAAACTGTTTTTT. Its translation is CASSPRKGATNEKLFF.